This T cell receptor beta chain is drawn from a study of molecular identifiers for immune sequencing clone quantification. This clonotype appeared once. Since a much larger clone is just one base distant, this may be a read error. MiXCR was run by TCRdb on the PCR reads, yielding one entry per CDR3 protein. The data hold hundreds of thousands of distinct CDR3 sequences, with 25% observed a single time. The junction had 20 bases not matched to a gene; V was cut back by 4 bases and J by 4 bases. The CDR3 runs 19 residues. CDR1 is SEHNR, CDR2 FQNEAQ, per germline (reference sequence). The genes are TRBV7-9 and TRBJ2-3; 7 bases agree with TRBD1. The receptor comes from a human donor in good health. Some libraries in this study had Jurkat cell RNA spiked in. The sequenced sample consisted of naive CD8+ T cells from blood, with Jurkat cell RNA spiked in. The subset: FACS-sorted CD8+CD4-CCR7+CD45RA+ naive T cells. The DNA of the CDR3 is TGTGCCAGCAGCTCCCGACAGGGTTTGGCTACTAGTCGCGCAGATACGCAGTATTTT. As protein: CASSSRQGLATSRADTQYF.